The text below deals with one T cell receptor beta chain. The sample belongs to a study of blood T cell repertoires in COVID-19. Study at large: Material from acute and convalescent COVID-19 was sourced from the United States, Italy and Spain.

CDR1 and CDR2 (germline): MDHEN, SYDVKM. The length of the CDR3 is 13 residues. V was cut by 7 bases and J by 0 bases, with 9 bases left in between. As handled by the study authors: Reference gene primer amplification in the assay estimated nucleated cell counts. Here immunoSEQ multiplex PCR was the method, and the copy in TCRdb shows in-frame clones only, minus some. The V and J calls and clone size come from that table; D and trimming were worked out from the DNA. This sample has roughly 300,000 clones, with around 87% found just once. The chain combines TRBV28 with TRBJ1-1; no reliable D call. Sample: peripheral blood. The source is a woman in her 50s who had recovered from COVID-19. The CDR3 DNA reads as TGTGCCAGCATCCTTAGTCTGAACACTGAAGCTTTCTTT. Translated, it gives CASILSLNTEAFF.